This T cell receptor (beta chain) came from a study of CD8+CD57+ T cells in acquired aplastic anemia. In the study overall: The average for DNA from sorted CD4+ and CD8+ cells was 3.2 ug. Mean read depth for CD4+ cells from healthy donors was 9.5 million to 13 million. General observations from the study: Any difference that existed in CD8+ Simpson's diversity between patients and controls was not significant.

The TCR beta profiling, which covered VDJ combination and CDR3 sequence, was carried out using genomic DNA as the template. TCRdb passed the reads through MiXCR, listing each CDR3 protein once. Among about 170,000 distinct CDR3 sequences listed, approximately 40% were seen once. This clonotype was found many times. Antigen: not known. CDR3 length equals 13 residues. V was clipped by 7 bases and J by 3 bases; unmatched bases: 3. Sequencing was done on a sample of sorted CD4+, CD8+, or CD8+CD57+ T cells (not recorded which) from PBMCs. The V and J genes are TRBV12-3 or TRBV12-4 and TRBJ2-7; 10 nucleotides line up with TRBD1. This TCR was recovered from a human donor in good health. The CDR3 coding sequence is TGTGCCAGCATCCGGACAGGGGGCTACGAGCAGTACTTC. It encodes CASIRTGGYEQYF.